This TCR beta chain originates from a study of blood T cell repertoires in COVID-19. The wider study: Whether acute or convalescent, the COVID-19 samples came from the United States, Italy and Spain. T cells, B-cell-depleted T cells, or PBMCs provided the cDNA or gDNA that served as material.

Ages ranged from about 18 to 90 years, with residence in around 24 US areas. Self-reported history from a screening survey and questionnaire set each donor's cohort. Measured with immunoSEQ multiplex PCR; TCRdb has only the in-frame clones, and not every one. The sample has about 82,000 clones; roughly 90% are singletons. The CDR3 contains 16 residues. CDR1 and CDR2 (germline): SGHAT, FQNNGV. V was clipped by 5 bases and J by 3 bases; unmatched bases: 10. The chain recombines TRBV11-2 with TRBJ2-3; 8 nucleotides match TRBD2. The receptor comes from a woman aged 45-59 years with acute COVID-19. Sample: PBMCs or T cells enriched from blood (not recorded which). CDR3 sequence (DNA): TGTGCCAGCAGCCTAGTAGCGGGACTCGGAACAGATACGCAGTATTTT. It is translated as CASSLVAGLGTDTQYF.